The next 10 T cell receptor beta chains were all read from a single sample in a study of shared T cell receptors in the human thymus. The protocol was immunoSEQ multiplex PCR, while the TCRdb copy is restricted to in-frame clones and leaves out a portion. The data show roughly 700,000 clones, with roughly 90% seen just once and around 0.0099% held by the top ten. The same sample was also used in a study of human thymus T cells.

The sequencing input was thymocytes. These receptors were obtained from a boy under two years old with a congenital heart defect.

V is TRBV7-9 and J is TRBJ2-4; tentative D call: TRBD1 (6 bases). Trimming removed 5 bases at V and 7 bases at J, with 21 bases between. The CDR3 has 16 amino acids. The germline V gene has CDR1 SEHNR and CDR2 FQNEAQ (reference sequence). This chain's CDR3 is CASSPWGRRGRNIQYF. The CDR3 DNA sequence: TGTGCCAGCAGCCCGTGGGGGCGGAGAGGAAGGAACATTCAGTACTTC. Full variable domain (remainder filled in from reference TRBV7-9 and TRBJ2-4): DTGVSQNPRHKITKRGQNVTFRCDPISEHNRLYWYRQTLGQGPEFLTYFQNEAQLEKSRLLSDRFSAERPKGSFSTLEIQRTEQGDSAMYLCASSPWGRRGRNIQYFGAGTRLSVL.

The chain is built from TRBV11-2 and TRBJ2-7, with TRBD2 matching over 8 bases. Per the germline V gene, CDR1 is SGHAT and CDR2 is FQNNGV. V shed 5 bases, J shed 2 bases, and the junction held 5 bases outside the gene matches. This CDR3 is 14 amino acids long. The chain's CDR3 is CASSVTSGTYEQYF. The CDR3, as DNA: TGTGCCAGCAGCGTAACTAGCGGTACCTACGAGCAGTACTTC.

This rearrangement joins TRBV4-3 to TRBJ2-3; TRBD2 agrees at 12 bases. The V segment lost 0 bases and the J segment 4 bases; nucleotides outside the gene matches: 11. The germline CDR1 and CDR2 sequences are LGHNA and YSLEER. The CDR3 contains 19 residues. The CDR3 loop reads CASSQEGGLAGRYADTQYF. CDR3 DNA sequence: TGCGCCAGCAGCCAAGAGGGCGGACTAGCGGGGAGGTACGCAGATACGCAGTATTTT.

The genes are TRBV4-2 and TRBJ2-7; possibly TRBD2 for D (6 bases). The CDR3 totals 16 residues. CDR1 is LGHNA and CDR2 is YNFKEQ in the germline V gene. V was cut by 4 bases and J by 4 bases, with 20 bases left in between. CDR3 region: CASSPGNSREFYEQYF. CDR3 DNA: TGTGCCAGCAGCCCTGGGAATTCCCGGGAGTTTTACGAGCAGTACTTC.

This chain connects TRBV7-3 to TRBJ2-7; 16 bases line up with TRBD2. The CDR3 totals 21 residues. CDR1 is SGHTA, CDR2 FQGTGA, per germline. Losses at the gene ends were 3 bases for V and 6 bases for J; bases not matched to a gene: 20. The CDR3 loop is CASSLHQTGTSGRAGGLEQYF. CDR3 sequence (DNA): TGTGCCAGCAGCTTGCATCAAACCGGGACTAGCGGGAGGGCCGGGGGGCTCGAGCAGTACTTC.

The chain combines TRBV15 with TRBJ2-4; tentatively, D is TRBD2 (6 bases). Germline CDR1 LNHNV, CDR2 YYDKDF (reference sequence). Trimming left V 1 base short and J 1 base short, with 14 bases between. CDR3 length equals 17 residues. CDR3: CATSRGWGRPAKNIQYF. The DNA for the CDR3 is TGTGCCACCAGCAGAGGTTGGGGGAGGCCGGCCAAAAACATTCAGTACTTC.

The V and J genes are TRBV10-3 and TRBJ2-7, with 8 positions matching TRBD2. The junction had 10 bases not matched to a gene; V was cut back by 4 bases and J by 5 bases. Germline lookup yields CDR1 ENHRY and CDR2 SYGVKD. The CDR3 spans 15 residues. The CDR3 is CAISAPGLVVHEQYF. The CDR3 DNA sequence: TGTGCCATCAGTGCACCGGGACTAGTCGTCCACGAGCAGTACTTC.

J is TRBJ2-7 and V is TRBV5-6, with D possibly TRBD1 on 7 matching bases. Germline assignment: CDR1 SGHDT and CDR2 YYEEEE. Trimming pared 4 bases from V and 2 bases from J, leaving 22 bases between. This CDR3 is 17 amino acids long. Here the CDR3 DNA reads TGTGCCAGCAGCCCAGGGGGGTGGGGTACACAGACCTACGAGCAGTACTTC. This gives the protein CASSPGGWGTQTYEQYF. Looking up the rest from reference TRBV5-6 and TRBJ2-7 gives the full variable domain: DAGVTQSPTHLIKTRGQQVTLRCSPKSGHDTVSWYQQALGQGPQFIFQYYEEEERQRGNFPDRFSGHQFPNYSSELNVNALLLGDSALYLCASSPGGWGTQTYEQYFGPGTRLTVT.

This clone turned up a few times. The V gene is TRBV27, the J gene TRBJ2-1; D is possibly TRBD2 (7 bases). This CDR3 has 14 amino acids. Germline V CDR1 and CDR2: MNHEY, SMNVEV (reference sequence). Trimming left V 10 bases short and J 2 bases short, with 15 bases between. CDR3 residues: CATTAGATYNEQFF. In nucleotides, the CDR3 is TGTGCCACCACGGCGGGGGCCACCTACAATGAGCAGTTCTTC.

This CDR3 is CASSLQGASTDTQYF. In nucleotides, the CDR3 is TGTGCCAGCAGCTTACAGGGGGCTAGCACAGATACGCAGTATTTT. The chain recombines TRBV11-3 with TRBJ2-3; 8 bases line up with TRBD1. J lost 0 bases, V lost 2 bases, and 1 base had no gene match. Germline CDR1 reads SGHNT; CDR2 reads YENEEA. The CDR3 spans 15 residues.